This TCR beta chain was identified in a study of cytomegalovirus exposure and HLA in healthy donors. Whole-study findings and limits: Testing in vitro showed a few CMV-associated chains specific for CMV antigens. Subsequent analysis revealed that first-cohort TCR clusters tended to co-occur in the roughly 120 validation repertoires. Many donors shared some public TCRs, even though most TCR sequences were rare.

V was shortened by 1 base and J by 1 base, with 7 bases between the two germline ends. The V gene's germline CDR1 is SGHAT and CDR2 FQNNGV. The CDR3 totals 14 residues. Profiling relied on immunoSEQ multiplex PCR, and the TCRdb table lists in-frame clones only, not all of them. Of more than 75,000 clones listed, approximately 93% are singletons. On this clone: Antigen unknown.

Sequenced material: PBMCs. The TCR originated in a man between 18 and 35 years old in good health and CMV-seronegative. V gene TRBV11-2 combines with J gene TRBJ2-5; TRBD2 might be the D (5 bases). CDR3 in amino acids: CASSLVEGQETQYF. The DNA of the CDR3 is TGTGCCAGCAGCTTAGTTGAGGGCCAAGAGACCCAGTACTTC. Using reference TRBV11-2 and TRBJ2-5 for the parts outside the CDR3, the full variable domain is EAGVAQSPRYKIIEKRQSVAFWCNPISGHATLYWYQQILGQGPKLLIQFQNNGVVDDSQLPKDRFSAERLKGVDSTLKIQPAKLEDSAVYLCASSLVEGQETQYFGPGTRLLVL.